This is a list of T cell receptor beta chains from one sample in a study of cytomegalovirus exposure and HLA in healthy donors. TCRdb's copy holds only in-frame clones and misses some; the assay was immunoSEQ multiplex PCR. Of some 120,000 clones in the sample, less than 85% were seen once. The material sequenced was PBMCs. The receptors come from a man under 40 in good health and CMV-seropositive. The CDR3 runs from the conserved cysteine through the conserved F or W. The order of the fields is J gene, clone size, V gene, D gene, CDR3 DNA, CDR3 protein. A D gene is named only where the DNA matches it firmly. Clone sizes are given selectively: once, few, many, or a class where the clone is expanded.

>TRBJ2-7|.|TRBV5-1|.
TGCGCCAGCAGCTTATCACAGGCCCCGTATGAGCAGTACTTC
CASSLSQAPYEQYF
>TRBJ1-2|.|TRBV29-1|.
TGCAGCGTTGATAACGGAGAGACTAACTATGGCTACACCTTC
CSVDNGETNYGYTF
>TRBJ2-5|.|TRBV10-3|.
TGTGCCATCAGTGATCCCGGAGGGGAGACCCAGTACTTC
CAISDPGGETQYF
>TRBJ2-5|few|TRBV6-1|TRBD2
TGTGCCAGCAGTGTCCGGGGACTAGCGGGCCAAGAGACCCAGTACTTC
CASSVRGLAGQETQYF
>TRBJ2-7|.|TRBV30|.
TGTGCCTGGAGTGTAACCAGGTCCGAGCAGTACTTC
CAWSVTRSEQYF
>TRBJ2-2|.|TRBV5-1|.
TGCGCCAGCAGTCCTACCGACACCGGGGAGCTGTTTTTT
CASSPTDTGELFF
>TRBJ1-1|.|TRBV7-8|.
TGTGCCAGCAGCTTTGGTCATGAGGGGAACACTGAAGCTTTCTTT
CASSFGHEGNTEAFF
>TRBJ2-7|.|TRBV11-1|.
TGTGCCAGCAGCTTCCAGGTAGGGGGCGAGCAGTACTTC
CASSFQVGGEQYF
>TRBJ1-1|.|TRBV6-1|TRBD1
TGTGCCAGCAGTGAAATAGGACAGGGGTTGATCGCTTTCTTT
CASSEIGQGLIAFF
>TRBJ2-1|.|TRBV7-9|TRBD1
TGTGCCAGCAGCCGGACAGGGAGGTCCTACAATGAGCAGTTCTTC
CASSRTGRSYNEQFF
>TRBJ2-3|.|TRBV7-6|TRBD2
TGTGCCAGCAGCTCGGGACTAGCAGGTGCAGATACGCAGTATTTT
CASSSGLAGADTQYF
>TRBJ1-3|.|TRBV18|.
TGTGCCAGCTCACCACGGTCCTCGGGGTCTGGAAACACCATATATTTT
CASSPRSSGSGNTIYF
>TRBJ1-2|.|TRBV25-1|.
TGTGCCAGCGGTGAGGGGCCCACAGGCTACACCTTC
CASGEGPTGYTF
>TRBJ2-1|few|TRBV9|TRBD2
TGTGCCAGCAGCGGTCCTAGCGGGGGTGTCAATGGGCAGTTCTTC
CASSGPSGGVNGQFF
>TRBJ2-7|.|TRBV13|.
TGTGCCAGCAGCTTCGACAGGGACTTCGTCGAGCAGTACTTC
CASSFDRDFVEQYF
>TRBJ2-2|.|TRBV15|.
TGTGCCACCAGCAGGAGCTTAAACACCGGGGAGCTGTTTTTT
CATSRSLNTGELFF
>TRBJ2-2|.|TRBV9|.
TGTGCCAGCAGCGTTTTCGGTCCCGGGACCGGGGAGCTGTTTTTT
CASSVFGPGTGELFF
>TRBJ2-7|few|TRBV6-6|.
TGTGCCAGCAGTATAGACAGGCTGTCCTACGAGCAGTACTTC
CASSIDRLSYEQYF